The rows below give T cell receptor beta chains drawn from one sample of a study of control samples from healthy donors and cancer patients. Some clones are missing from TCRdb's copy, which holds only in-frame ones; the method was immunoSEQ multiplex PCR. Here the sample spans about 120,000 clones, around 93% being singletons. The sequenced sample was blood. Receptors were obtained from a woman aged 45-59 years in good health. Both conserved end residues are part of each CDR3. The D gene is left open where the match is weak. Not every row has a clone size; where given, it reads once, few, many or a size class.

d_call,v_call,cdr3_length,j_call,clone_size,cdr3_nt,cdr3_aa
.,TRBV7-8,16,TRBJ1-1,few,TGTGCCAGCAGCTTACTTAATAACCAGGTGAACACTGAAGCTTTCTTT,CASSLLNNQVNTEAFF
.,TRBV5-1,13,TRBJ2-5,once,TGCGCCAGCAGCTCCCCGGGGGCGGAGACCCAGTACTTC,CASSSPGAETQYF
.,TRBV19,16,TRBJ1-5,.,TGTGCCAGTAGTATAGATCCGGGACATAGCAATCAGCCCCAGCATTTT,CASSIDPGHSNQPQHF
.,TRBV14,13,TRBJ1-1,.,TGTGCCAGCAGCCCATCACCGAGGGGAGGAGCTTTCTTT,CASSPSPRGGAFF
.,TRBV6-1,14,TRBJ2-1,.,TGTGCCAGCAGTGAGGGGACTGACTACAATGAGCAGTTCTTC,CASSEGTDYNEQFF
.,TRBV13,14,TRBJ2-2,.,TGTGCCAGCAGCACCGGACACTACACCGGGGAGCTGTTTTTT,CASSTGHYTGELFF
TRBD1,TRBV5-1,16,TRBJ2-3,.,TGCGCCAGCAGCTTTGGACAGGGAATAGGCACAGATACGCAGTATTTT,CASSFGQGIGTDTQYF
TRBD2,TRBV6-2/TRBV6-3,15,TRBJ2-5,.,TGTGCCAGCAGTCCCCTAGCGGGGGGAGTTGGGACCCAGTACTTC,CASSPLAGGVGTQYF
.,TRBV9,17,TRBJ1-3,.,TGTGCCAGCAGCGTATTTGACACCTCGAGCTCTGGAAACACCATATATTTT,CASSVFDTSSSGNTIYF
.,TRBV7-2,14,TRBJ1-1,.,TGTGCCAGCAGCTACGGGGGGGGGATGACTGAAGCTTTCTTT,CASSYGGGMTEAFF
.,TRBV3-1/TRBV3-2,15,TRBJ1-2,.,TGTGCCAGCAGCCAAGGGGGAGGGTTTAACTATGGCTACACCTTC,CASSQGGGFNYGYTF
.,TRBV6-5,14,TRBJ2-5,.,TGTGCCAGCAGTCGCCGGCTAGCTGATGAGACCCAGTACTTC,CASSRRLADETQYF
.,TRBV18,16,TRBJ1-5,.,TGTGCCAGCTCAACGGACCAACAGGGACCCAATCAGCCCCAGCATTTT,CASSTDQQGPNQPQHF
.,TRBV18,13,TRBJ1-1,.,TGTGCCAGCAAACGTGGCAGGCAGACTGAAGCTTTCTTT,CASKRGRQTEAFF
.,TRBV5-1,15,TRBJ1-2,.,TGCGCCAGCAGCTTGTACCCGGGACAAGACTATGGCTACACCTTC,CASSLYPGQDYGYTF
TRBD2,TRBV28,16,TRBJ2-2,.,TGTGCCAGCAGTTTCATGGCGGGAGGGCGCACCGGGGAGCTGTTTTTT,CASSFMAGGRTGELFF